This T cell receptor beta chain was found in a study of blood T cells in healthy people across ages. Germline V CDR1 and CDR2: SGHNT, YENEEA. CDR3 length equals 13 residues. Combining a sample-barcoded 5' primer with a J-beta primer mix, a second PCR ran for roughly 6 to 11 cycles. TCRdb re-called the 5' RACE reads with MiXCR, one entry per CDR3 protein. The table records 1.4 million to 1.5 million distinct CDR3 sequences, 40% to 50% of them present only once. Remarks on this clonotype: A junction boundary mismatches the germline segment, possibly from a read error.

V gene TRBV11-3 combines with J gene TRBJ1-4, with D hard to call. This sequence originates from a woman aged 18-29 years in good health. The specimen sequenced was blood. This CDR3 is CAGSLEGNEKLFF. CDR3 nucleotides: TGTGCCGGCAGCTTAGAGGGAAATGAAAAACTGTTTTTT. The full variable domain, completed using reference TRBV11-3 and TRBJ1-4, is EAGVVQSPRYKIIEKKQPVAFWCNPISGHNTLYWYLQNLGQGPELLIRYENEEAVDDSQLPKDRFSAERLKGVDSTLKIQPAELGDSAVYLCAGSLEGNEKLFFGSGTQLSVL.